Listed below are T cell receptor beta chains from one sample, sequenced in a study of cytomegalovirus exposure and HLA in healthy donors. This table comes from immunoSEQ multiplex PCR, and its TCRdb copy is limited to in-frame clones, with some not included. The sample has fewer than 350,000 clones; around 90% are singletons. Material for sequencing was PBMCs. The receptor source for this set is a woman younger than 30 in good health and CMV-seronegative. Each CDR3 is given with its conserved first and last residue. D genes are given only for firm matches. Size is omitted from some rows. Given values are once, few, many or a class for expanded clones.

V,J,D,size,DNA,CDR3
TRBV27,TRBJ1-4,.,.,TGTGCCAGCAGTCCGGAGAGTGCAACTAATGAAAAACTGTTTTTT,CASSPESATNEKLFF
TRBV21-1,TRBJ1-1,.,few,TGTGCCAGCCCCTACGAAGCGGAGAACACTGAAGCTTTCTTT,CASPYEAENTEAFF
TRBV29-1,TRBJ2-3,.,once,TGCAGCGGGCGGCCGAGCACAGATACGCAGTATTTT,CSGRPSTDTQYF
TRBV27,TRBJ2-7,TRBD1,.,TGTGCCAGCAGTTTATTAGGGGACAGCAATCTGTCCTACGAGCAGTACTTC,CASSLLGDSNLSYEQYF
TRBV9,TRBJ2-7,.,.,TGTGCCAGCAGCGTCAAGCAGGGGCCTTCCTACGAGCAGTACTTC,CASSVKQGPSYEQYF
TRBV2,TRBJ1-1,.,.,TGTGCCAGCAGTGAACTCGACAGTGCCAGGGAAGCTTTCTTT,CASSELDSAREAFF
TRBV11-2,TRBJ1-4,TRBD1,.,TGTGCCAGCAGCTTAGATATCCGACAGGGTAGGATTGAAAAACTGTTTTTT,CASSLDIRQGRIEKLFF
TRBV30,TRBJ2-7,TRBD1,.,TGTGCCTGCCCCGGGACAGGGGGCATTTGCGAGCAGTACTTC,CACPGTGGICEQYF
TRBV5-6,TRBJ2-7,.,few,TGTGCCAGCAGCTTGTATATGTACGAGCAGTACTTC,CASSLYMYEQYF
TRBV7-9,TRBJ2-1,.,.,TGTGCCAGCAGCTTTATCTACAATGAGCAGTTCTTC,CASSFIYNEQFF
TRBV29-1,TRBJ1-1,.,.,TGCAGCGTTGCCCTACAGGCAGACACTGAAGCTTTCTTT,CSVALQADTEAFF
TRBV2,TRBJ1-2,TRBD1,.,TGTGCCAGCACCATGGGGGGACAGCTGAACTATGGCTACACCTTC,CASTMGGQLNYGYTF
TRBV9,TRBJ2-7,TRBD2,once,TGTGCCAGCAGCGTCTATGGCGGGGGGGCCTCCGAGCAGTACTTC,CASSVYGGGASEQYF
TRBV19,TRBJ2-1,.,.,TGTGCCACCTCGACTAGGGGGGGCACCTACAATGAGCAGTTCTTC,CATSTRGGTYNEQFF
TRBV2,TRBJ1-1,.,.,TGTGCCAGCAGGGTAGATGCCAAGCCAACGTTATCAGCTTTCTTT,CASRVDAKPTLSAFF
TRBV10-3,TRBJ2-3,.,.,TGTGCCATCAGGGAACTACCCAGCACAGATACGCAGTATTTT,CAIRELPSTDTQYF
TRBV6-1,TRBJ2-5,TRBD1,.,TGTGCCAGCAGTGAATCAGGGGGCAAGATCGGGACCCAGTACTTC,CASSESGGKIGTQYF
TRBV18,TRBJ1-5,.,.,TGTGCCAGCTCACTACGAGAAGCCTATCAGCCCCAGCATTTT,CASSLREAYQPQHF
TRBV9,TRBJ1-1,TRBD1,.,TGTGCCAGCAGCCCAGGGGGCGAGGCCACTGAAGCTTTCTTT,CASSPGGEATEAFF
TRBV7-9,TRBJ2-1,TRBD2,once,TGTGCCAGCAGCCCAACTAGCGGGGGCTACAATGAGCAGTTCTTC,CASSPTSGGYNEQFF
TRBV6-5,TRBJ2-1,TRBD2,.,TGTGCCAGCAGCCGACCGGGACTAGCGGCCAATGAGCAGTTCTTC,CASSRPGLAANEQFF
TRBV9,TRBJ2-7,TRBD1,.,TGTGCCAGCAGCGTAGACGGGACAGGGGCCGTCTACGAGCAGTACTTC,CASSVDGTGAVYEQYF
TRBV7-9,TRBJ2-3,.,once,TGTGCCAGCAGCCGATGGGACTGGCGAGGCACAGATACGCAGTATTTT,CASSRWDWRGTDTQYF
TRBV11-3,TRBJ1-6,.,.,TGTGCCAGCAGCAAACAGGGATCCGAACCCCTCCACTTT,CASSKQGSEPLHF
TRBV10-2,TRBJ2-1,.,once,TGCGCCAGCAGTGACGAGCGGAGGGATGAGCAGTTCTTC,CASSDERRDEQFF
TRBV5-1,TRBJ2-7,TRBD1,.,TGCGCCAGCAGCTTGGGGGACAGGGACGAGCAGTACTTC,CASSLGDRDEQYF
TRBV7-8,TRBJ2-7,TRBD1,.,TGTGCCAGCAGCGCCCGACAGGGTTGGAAGTACTTC,CASSARQGWKYF
TRBV6-1,TRBJ2-7,.,.,TGTGCCAGCAGTGAAGCGGTAACGCGCTACGAGCAGTACTTC,CASSEAVTRYEQYF
TRBV10-3,TRBJ1-1,.,.,TGTGCCATCAGGCCCGGGGCGGGAATTGAAGCTTTCTTT,CAIRPGAGIEAFF